The clone carrying this T cell receptor beta chain came up once. This record comes from a study of blood T cell repertoires in COVID-19. About the research overall: Nucleic acid was either cDNA or gDNA, and it came from T cells, B-cell-depleted T cells, or PBMCs.

As originally analysed: By means of reference gene primer amplification, nucleated cell counts were estimated. The table came from immunoSEQ multiplex PCR; TCRdb's copy has only in-frame clones and leaves some out. The V and J calls and clone size come from that table; D and trimming were worked out from the DNA. The repertoire holds over 100,000 clones, roughly 84% seen once, with under 4% in the top ten. The V and J ends lost 3 bases and 2 bases respectively, with 7 bases between them. This CDR3 contains 13 residues. The sequence derives from a woman aged 25 to 39 who had recovered from COVID-19. Material: PBMCs or T cells enriched from blood (not recorded which). The chain recombines TRBV12-3 or TRBV12-4 with TRBJ1-2; unclear D gene. The CDR3 nucleotides are TGTGCCAGCAGTTTGAGCCGAAACTATGGCTACACCTTC. Translating it yields CASSLSRNYGYTF.